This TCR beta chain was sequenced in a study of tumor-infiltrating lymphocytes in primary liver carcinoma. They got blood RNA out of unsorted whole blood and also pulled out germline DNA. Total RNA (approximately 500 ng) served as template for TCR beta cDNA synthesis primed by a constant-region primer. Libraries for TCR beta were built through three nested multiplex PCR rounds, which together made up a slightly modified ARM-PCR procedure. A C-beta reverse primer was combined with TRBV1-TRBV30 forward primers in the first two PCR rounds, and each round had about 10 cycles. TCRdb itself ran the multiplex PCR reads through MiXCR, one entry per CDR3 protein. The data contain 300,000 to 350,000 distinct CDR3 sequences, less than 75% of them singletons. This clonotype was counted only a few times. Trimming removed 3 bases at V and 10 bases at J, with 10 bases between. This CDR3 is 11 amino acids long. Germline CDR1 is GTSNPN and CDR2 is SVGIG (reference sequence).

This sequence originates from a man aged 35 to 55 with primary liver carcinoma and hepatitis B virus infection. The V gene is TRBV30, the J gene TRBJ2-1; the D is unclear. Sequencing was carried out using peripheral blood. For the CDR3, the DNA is TGTGCCTGGAGAATAACCTTGGAGCAGTTCTTC. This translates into CAWRITLEQFF.